A selection of T cell receptor beta chains follows, all from one sample in a study of shared clonotypes between healthy human individuals. The assay was immunoSEQ multiplex PCR, and TCRdb's table has in-frame clones only and misses some. The sample includes some 2,400,000 clones, under 97% of them seen just once. Sequenced material: naive CD4+ T cells sorted from blood. The receptors here all came from a man younger than 35 in good health. CDR3s leave out the opening cysteine and the closing phenylalanine or tryptophan. Fields, in order: CDR3 length, V gene, J gene, CDR3 protein.

11	TRBV2	TRBJ1-5	ASSEVRDQPQH
11	TRBV7-2	TRBJ2-5	ASSWAGQETQY
13	TRBV10-3	TRBJ2-7	AISSGTSGSKEQY
14	TRBV7-2	TRBJ1-2	ASSYGATGTNYGYT
9	TRBV6-5	TRBJ2-7	ASSRLDEQY
14	TRBV18	TRBJ1-3	ASSRKGDYSGNTIY
12	TRBV30	TRBJ2-1	AWSSGGQWDEQF
12	TRBV28	TRBJ1-2	ASSLSGANYGYT
15	TRBV28	TRBJ2-1	ASSLNRGTADYNEQF
13	TRBV7-6	TRBJ2-2	ASSLGRPGSGELF
12	TRBV5-4	TRBJ2-7	ASSPTGRFYEQY
15	TRBV19	TRBJ2-3	ASSPSHTGAPGDTQY
12	TRBV6-1	TRBJ2-3	ASSVAGGPNTQY
15	TRBV27	TRBJ2-3	ASSFPGLGGARNTQY
11	TRBV18	TRBJ2-7	ASSPGTGYEQY
15	TRBV25-1	TRBJ2-6	ASSGRTVRSGANVLT
11	TRBV5-1	TRBJ2-7	ASSPPLAYEQY
12	TRBV11-3	TRBJ1-1	ASSADRGNTEAF
11	TRBV27	TRBJ2-7	ASSPKAFYEQY
9	TRBV20-1	TRBJ1-2	SARATGGYT
11	TRBV5-1	TRBJ2-5	ASNTGSQETQY
15	TRBV7-9	TRBJ2-7	ASSLGFPGQGLSEQY
14	TRBV5-4	TRBJ2-2	ASSRGTSAYTGELF
13	TRBV6-5	TRBJ1-5	ASSYSTGSNQPQH
15	TRBV18	TRBJ2-3	ASSPTGTSGNTDTQY